The 22 T cell receptor beta chains in this list originate from one sample, sequenced in a study of cytomegalovirus exposure and HLA in healthy donors. This PCR relied on a set of 60 Vbeta primers and 13 Jbeta primers. The method was immunoSEQ multiplex PCR; TCRdb's version includes in-frame clones alone and lacks a portion of them. The repertoire has approximately 260,000 clones, approximately 84% of them found once; the top ten carry 1.5% to 2.5%. Sequencing was performed on PBMCs. The source is a woman aged 40 to 50 in good health and CMV-seropositive.

The chain has TRBV2 and TRBJ1-1; 10 bases are shared with TRBD1. CDR1 is SNHLY and CDR2 is FYNNEI in the germline V gene. The J segment lost 2 bases and the V segment lost 5 bases, leaving 2 bases of the junction unmatched. The CDR3 is 14 residues long. The CDR3 is CASSRDRGNTEAFF. The DNA for the CDR3 is TGTGCCAGCAGTAGGGACAGGGGAAACACTGAAGCTTTCTTT. Full variable domain (remainder filled in from reference TRBV2 and TRBJ1-1): EPEVTQTPSHQVTQMGQEVILRCVPISNHLYFYWYRQILGQKVEFLVSFYNNEISEKSEIFDDQFSVERPDGSNFTLKIRSTKLEDSAMYFCASSRDRGNTEAFFGQGTRLTVV.

The chain joins TRBV7-2 to TRBJ1-3; D unclear. The CDR3 loop spans 13 amino acids. Per the germline V gene, CDR1 is SGHTA and CDR2 is FQGNSA. Between the trimmed V and J ends, which lost 5 bases and 1 base, there was a span of 6 bases. The CDR3 loop reads CASSPTSGNTIYF. DNA of the CDR3: TGTGCCAGCAGCCCCACTTCTGGAAACACCATATATTTT.

This clone was detected a few times. Distinct nucleotide sequences in the sample also encode this CDR3. The chain links TRBV30 to TRBJ2-1; 8 bases line up with TRBD2. V was clipped by 4 bases and J by 7 bases; unmatched bases: 9. CDR1 is GTSNPN and CDR2 is SVGIG in the germline V gene (reference sequence). This CDR3 has 14 amino acids. The CDR3: CAWTGTSGRNEQFF. CDR3 nucleotide sequence: TGTGCCTGGACGGGGACTAGTGGGAGGAATGAGCAGTTCTTC.

The chain carries TRBV5-6 and TRBJ1-1, with 7 bases matching TRBD1. CDR3 length equals 16 residues. J was trimmed by 2 bases and V by 4 bases; bases with no gene match: 11. Germline V gene sequence: CDR1 SGHDT, CDR2 YYEEEE. In DNA form, the CDR3 reads TGTGCCAGCAGCGAAAGAAGTGACAGGGCAAACACTGAAGCTTTCTTT. It codes for CASSERSDRANTEAFF.

Here the CDR3 DNA reads TGTGCCAGCAAGCGAACTGTTACGACGCAGTACTTC. It translates to CASKRTVTTQYF. The V gene is TRBV2, the J gene TRBJ2-7; D is uncertain. Trimming removed 7 bases from V and 9 bases from J, with 16 bases in between. The germline V gene has CDR1 SNHLY and CDR2 FYNNEI. The CDR3 loop spans 12 amino acids.

The chain has TRBV9 and TRBJ1-4; D is unclear. V was trimmed by 0 bases and J by 5 bases, leaving 11 bases between them. The CDR3 loop spans 15 amino acids. From germline, CDR1 is SGDLS and CDR2 YYNGEE. CDR3 protein: CASSVDAGVNEKLFF. The CDR3 DNA reads as TGTGCCAGCAGCGTAGACGCAGGCGTAAATGAAAAACTGTTTTTT.

CDR3 region: CSARSQNEQFF. The CDR3 DNA reads as TGCAGTGCTAGAAGTCAGAATGAGCAGTTCTTC. The chain employs TRBV20-1 and TRBJ2-1; D remains ambiguous. Deletions cut 2 bases from V and 7 bases from J, with 6 bases between. The germline V gene has CDR1 DFQATT and CDR2 SNEGSKA (reference sequence). The CDR3 extends over 11 amino acids.

The CDR3 protein is CATSRDRSQPQHF. CDR3 DNA sequence: TGTGCCACCAGCAGAGATCGCAGTCAGCCCCAGCATTTT. The V gene is TRBV15, the J gene TRBJ1-5; D ambiguous. Trimming removed 0 bases at V and 6 bases at J, with 6 bases between. Germline values: CDR1 LNHNV, CDR2 YYDKDF (reference sequence). The CDR3 contains 13 residues.

V usage is TRBV25-1 and J usage is TRBJ2-2; 7 nucleotides match TRBD1. The V gene's germline CDR1 is MGHDK and CDR2 SYGVNS. This CDR3 has 14 residues. The V gene end was trimmed by 6 bases and the J gene end by 3 bases; junction bases not matched to a gene: 4. Here the CDR3 reads CASRGQSDTGELFF. CDR3 nucleotides: TGTGCCAGCAGGGGACAGTCGGACACCGGGGAGCTGTTTTTT.

DNA of the CDR3: TGTGCCAGCAGCAAAGGAGGAGGCTACAATGAGCAGTTCTTC. Protein: CASSKGGGYNEQFF. The chain is built from TRBV6-5 and TRBJ2-1, with TRBD2 as a possible D gene (5 bases). The germline V gene has CDR1 MNHEY and CDR2 SVGAGI. Trimming removed 6 bases from V and 3 bases from J, with 12 bases in between. The CDR3 has 14 residues.

The rearrangement joins TRBV4-3 to TRBJ2-3, with TRBD1 identical over 7 bases. Per germline, CDR1 LGHNA and CDR2 YSLEER. The junction had 16 bases not matched to a gene; V was cut back by 8 bases and J by 2 bases. This CDR3 has 17 amino acids. CDR3 sequence reads: CASRLLRDSGYTDTQYF. In DNA, the CDR3 is TGCGCCAGCCGATTACTTCGGGACAGTGGGTACACAGATACGCAGTATTTT.

The V call is TRBV19, the J call TRBJ2-1; 11 positions agree with TRBD2. Germline lookup yields CDR1 LNHDA and CDR2 SQIVND (reference sequence). Trimming took 2 bases from V and 8 from J; bases not matched to a gene: 11. The CDR3 runs 17 residues. CDR3 loop: CASSIIGSGRASDEQFF. The DNA for the CDR3 is TGTGCCAGTAGTATAATCGGTAGCGGGAGGGCCAGCGATGAGCAGTTCTTC.

The chain is built from TRBV4-3 and TRBJ2-3, with D perhaps matching TRBD2 (5 bases). Germline values: CDR1 LGHNA, CDR2 YSLEER. Deletions cut 1 base from V and 0 bases from J, with 17 bases between. The CDR3 contains 18 residues. CDR3 protein: CASSQVLSGGESTDTQYF. CDR3 DNA sequence: TGCGCCAGCAGCCAAGTGCTATCGGGTGGGGAGAGCACAGATACGCAGTATTTT.

The rearrangement uses TRBV12-5 and TRBJ1-1; 7 nucleotides align to TRBD1. This CDR3 is 14 amino acids long. Germline V gene lookup returns CDR1 LGHNT and CDR2 FRNRAP. V dropped 1 base and J dropped 1; count of bases not matched to a gene: 0. CDR3 residues: CASGLGQGNTEAFF. The CDR3 nucleotides are TGTGCTAGTGGTTTGGGACAGGGGAACACTGAAGCTTTCTTT.

The CDR3 here is CASARGRNTEAFF. CDR3 bases: TGTGCCTCCGCAAGGGGGCGAAACACTGAAGCTTTCTTT. This chain joins TRBV30 and TRBJ1-1; 7 positions agree with TRBD1. The trim removed 7 bases at V and 2 bases at J, leaving 7 bases unmatched. Germline CDR1 reads GTSNPN; CDR2 reads SVGIG (reference sequence). The CDR3 extends over 13 amino acids.

The chain employs TRBV7-9 and TRBJ2-1; 7 nucleotides line up with TRBD2. Losses at the gene ends were 3 bases for V and 1 base for J; bases not matched to a gene: 3. There are 15 residues in the CDR3. CDR1 is SEHNR and CDR2 is FQNEAQ in the germline V gene (reference sequence). As DNA, the CDR3 is TGTGCCAGCAGCTTTAGCGGGCCTTCCTACAATGAGCAGTTCTTC. The encoded protein is CASSFSGPSYNEQFF.

CDR3 residues: CASSQDGDRAPAGSYNEQFF. The CDR3 nucleotides are TGTGCCAGCAGCCAAGATGGGGACAGGGCCCCGGCTGGCTCCTACAATGAGCAGTTCTTC. This sequence joins TRBV4-2 and TRBJ2-1; 9 bases agree with TRBD1. J was trimmed by 0 bases and V by 0 bases; bases with no gene match: 12. The CDR3 spans 20 residues. Germline V gene data show CDR1 as LGHNA and CDR2 as YNFKEQ.

There are a few counts of this clone. The chain couples TRBV28 to TRBJ1-2, with TRBD1 identical over 7 bases. The ends lost 8 bases at V and 1 base at J; junction bases unmatched: 7. This CDR3 comprises 14 residues. Germline V gene sequence: CDR1 MDHEN, CDR2 SYDVKM. CDR3 residues: CASGGTADNYGYTF. The CDR3 DNA reads as TGTGCCAGCGGGGGGACAGCGGATAACTATGGCTACACCTTC.

This clone was detected only once. The rearrangement joins TRBV28 to TRBJ2-7; TRBD1 is a possible D gene (6 bases). The CDR3 extends over 14 amino acids. Trimming shortened V by 1 base and J by 3 bases, and 10 bases separated the two germline ends. In germline, CDR1 is MDHEN, CDR2 SYDVKM. The CDR3 loop is CASSLSHRVYEQYF. In DNA form, the CDR3 reads TGTGCCAGCAGTTTATCACACAGGGTCTACGAGCAGTACTTC. Full variable domain (rest looked up from reference TRBV28 and TRBJ2-7): DVKVTQSSRYLVKRTGEKVFLECVQDMDHENMFWYRQDPGLGLRLIYFSYDVKMKEKGDIPEGYSVSREKKERFSLILESASTNQTSMYLCASSLSHRVYEQYFGPGTRLTVT.

V gene TRBV28 combines with J gene TRBJ2-7; D not resolved. V gave up 7 bases and J gave up 4 bases, with 8 bases separating them. The germline V gene encodes CDR1 MDHEN and CDR2 SYDVKM. This CDR3 spans 11 amino acids. CDR3 in DNA: TGTGCCAGCATGGGCCCTTACGAGCAGTACTTC. Its translation is CASMGPYEQYF.

This clone came up a few times. The chain is built from TRBV5-1 and TRBJ2-7; 8 bases match TRBD1. The CDR3 length is 16 residues. V trimming: 0 bases; J trimming: 3 bases; junction bases outside the gene matches: 8. Germline values: CDR1 SGHRS, CDR2 YFSETQ. CDR3 residues: CASSLVPGQGVYEQYF. The DNA of the CDR3 is TGCGCCAGCAGCTTGGTCCCAGGACAGGGTGTCTACGAGCAGTACTTC.

The V and J genes are TRBV7-3 and TRBJ1-1, with D possibly matching TRBD1 (5 bases). CDR3 length: 15 residues. CDR1 and CDR2 from the germline V gene are SGHTA and FQGTGA. V was shortened by 5 bases and J by 1 base, with 14 bases between the two germline ends. Written as DNA, the CDR3 is TGTGCCAGCAGCCCCGACGACAGCTCGAACACTGAAGCTTTCTTT. Residues: CASSPDDSSNTEAFF.